This T cell receptor (beta chain) was identified during a study of blood T cell repertoires in COVID-19. CDR1 and CDR2 from the germline V gene are LNHDA and SQIVND (reference sequence). The CDR3 has 15 residues. The V and J ends lost 3 bases and 5 bases, in that order; junction bases with no gene match: 5. Produced via immunoSEQ multiplex PCR; TCRdb's table is partial and in-frame only. The table lists nearly 200,000 clones, 84% of them singletons. The receptor comes from a woman in her 70s with active or convalescent COVID-19. The chain employs TRBV19 and TRBJ2-1, with 9 bases identical to TRBD2. Source material: peripheral blood. DNA of the CDR3: TGTGCCAGTAGTATCTTGGCTAGCGGGAACAATGAGCAGTTCTTC. It encodes CASSILASGNNEQFF.